Given below is one T cell receptor (beta chain) in context. The antigen is unknown. These data belong to a study of CD8 T cells in ankylosing spondylitis. Study observations and caveats: Earlier studies detected some motif variants in reactive arthritis synovial fluid and blood. Seemingly distinctive of ankylosing spondylitis blood was a TCR beta motif formed by eight highly homologous variants. Peripheral blood held disease-linked clones only at relatively low frequency, and these were CD8+. There was reportedly significant enrichment of clones that were disease-linked in matched ankylosing spondylitis synovial fluid.

A single record per CDR3 protein comes from TCRdb applying MiXCR to the 5' RACE reads. The sample holds fewer than 500,000 distinct CDR3 sequences, 20% to 25% seen once. The germline gives CDR1 KGHSH, CDR2 LQKENI. Between the trimmed V and J ends, which lost 6 bases and 1 base, there was a span of 13 bases. The CDR3 consists of 15 residues. This TCR came from a male donor with ankylosing spondylitis. The chain employs TRBV18 and TRBJ2-1, with D perhaps matching TRBD1 or TRBD2 (5 bases each). Sequencing used blood, either unsorted or a sorted T cell fraction (not recorded which). The DNA of the CDR3 is TGTGCCAGCTCGTCCGGGACCATTTCCTACAATGAGCAGTTCTTC. This gives the protein CASSSGTISYNEQFF. Supplemented by reference TRBV18 and TRBJ2-1, the full variable domain reads NAGVMQNPRHLVRRRGQEARLRCSPMKGHSHVYWYRQLPEEGLKFMVYLQKENIIDESGMPKERFSAEFPKEGPSILRIQQVVRGDSAAYFCASSSGTISYNEQFFGPGTRLTVL.